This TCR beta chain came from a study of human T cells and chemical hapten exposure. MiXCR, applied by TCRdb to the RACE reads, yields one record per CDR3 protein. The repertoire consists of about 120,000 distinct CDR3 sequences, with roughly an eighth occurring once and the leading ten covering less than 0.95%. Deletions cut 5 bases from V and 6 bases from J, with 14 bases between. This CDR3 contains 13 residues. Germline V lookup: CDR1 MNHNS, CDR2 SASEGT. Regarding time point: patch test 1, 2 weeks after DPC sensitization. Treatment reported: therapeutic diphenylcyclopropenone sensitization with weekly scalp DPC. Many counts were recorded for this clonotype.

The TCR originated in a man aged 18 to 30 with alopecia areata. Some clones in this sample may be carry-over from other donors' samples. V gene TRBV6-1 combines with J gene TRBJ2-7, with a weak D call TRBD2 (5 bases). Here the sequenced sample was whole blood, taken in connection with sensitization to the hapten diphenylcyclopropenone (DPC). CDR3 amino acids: CASSREGLSEQYV. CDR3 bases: TGTGCCAGCAGTCGAGAGGGCCTCTCCGAGCAGTACGTC.